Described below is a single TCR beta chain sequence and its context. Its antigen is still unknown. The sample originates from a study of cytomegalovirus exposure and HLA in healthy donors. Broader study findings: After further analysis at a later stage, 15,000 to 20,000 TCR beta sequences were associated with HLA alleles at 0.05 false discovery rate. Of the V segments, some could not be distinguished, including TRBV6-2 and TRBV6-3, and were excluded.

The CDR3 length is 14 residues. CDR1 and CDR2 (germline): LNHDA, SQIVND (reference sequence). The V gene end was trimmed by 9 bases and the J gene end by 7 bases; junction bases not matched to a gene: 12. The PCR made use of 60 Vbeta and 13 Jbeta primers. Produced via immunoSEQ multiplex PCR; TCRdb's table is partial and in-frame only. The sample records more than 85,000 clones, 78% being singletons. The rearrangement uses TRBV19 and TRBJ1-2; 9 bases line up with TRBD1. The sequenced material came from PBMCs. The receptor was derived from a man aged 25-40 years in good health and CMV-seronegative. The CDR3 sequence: CASYQGDRAAGYTF. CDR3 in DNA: TGTGCCAGCTACCAGGGGGACAGGGCGGCTGGCTACACCTTC. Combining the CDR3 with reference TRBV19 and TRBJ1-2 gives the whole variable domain DGGITQSPKYLFRKEGQNVTLSCEQNLNHDAMYWYRQDPGQGLRLIYYSQIVNDFQKGDIAEGYSVSREKKESFPLTVTSAQKNPTAFYLCASYQGDRAAGYTFGSGTRLTVV.